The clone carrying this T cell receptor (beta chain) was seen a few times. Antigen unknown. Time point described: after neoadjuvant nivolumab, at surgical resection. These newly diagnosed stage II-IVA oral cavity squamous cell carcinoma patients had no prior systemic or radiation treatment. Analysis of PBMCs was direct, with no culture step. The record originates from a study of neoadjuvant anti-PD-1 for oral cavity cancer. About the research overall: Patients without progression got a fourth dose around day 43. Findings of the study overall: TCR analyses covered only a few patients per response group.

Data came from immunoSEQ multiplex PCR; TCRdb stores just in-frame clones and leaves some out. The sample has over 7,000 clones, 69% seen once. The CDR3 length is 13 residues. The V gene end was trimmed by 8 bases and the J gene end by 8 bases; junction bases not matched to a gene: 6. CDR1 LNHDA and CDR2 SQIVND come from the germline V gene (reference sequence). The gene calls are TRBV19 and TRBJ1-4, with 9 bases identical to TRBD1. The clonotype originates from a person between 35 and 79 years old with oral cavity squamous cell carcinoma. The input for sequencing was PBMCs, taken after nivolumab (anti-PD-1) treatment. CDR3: CASGRDREEKLFF. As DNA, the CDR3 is TGTGCCAGTGGCCGGGACAGGGAGGAAAAACTGTTTTTT.